Listed below are T cell receptor beta chains from one sample, sequenced in a study of post-analysis software for immune sequencing data. Using its own MiXCR run on the PCR reads, TCRdb lists one record per CDR3 protein. Among 450,000 or so distinct CDR3 sequences listed, under 55% were seen once. Sequenced material: blood. The receptors stem from a girl between 5 and 17 years old with multiple sclerosis. Both conserved end residues are part of each CDR3. Each record gives: V gene, clone size, D gene, J gene, CDR3 DNA, CDR3 protein. A D gene is named only where the DNA matches it firmly. Size is stated for part of the rows, as once, few or many counts, or as a class when the clone is expanded.

TRBV5-1	.	.	TRBJ2-5	TGCGCCAGCAGCTTGGGGGAGACTACGGAGCAGTACTTC	CASSLGETTEQYF
TRBV7-8	.	.	TRBJ1-1	TGTGCCAGCAGCCCGCCGACTGCTGTCAACACTGAAGCTTTCTTT	CASSPPTAVNTEAFF
TRBV27	.	.	TRBJ2-4	TGTGCCAGCAGTTTTGCGTCAGACCTAGCCAAAAACATTCAGTACTTC	CASSFASDLAKNIQYF
TRBV20-1	many	.	TRBJ1-1	TGCAGTGCTAGAGATCGGGGCACTTTATACACTGAAGCTTTCTTT	CSARDRGTLYTEAFF
TRBV10-3	few	.	TRBJ2-7	TGTGCCATCAGTGGTACCGACGCGGTTGGAGACTACGAGCAGTACTTC	CAISGTDAVGDYEQYF
TRBV6-2/TRBV6-3	.	.	TRBJ1-2	TGTGCCAGCAGTTACCGCGCGGGGGTAAATGGCTACACCTTC	CASSYRAGVNGYTF
TRBV12-3/TRBV12-4	few	.	TRBJ2-7	TGTGCCAGCAGTTTAGACAGTTTAGCCTACGAGCAGTACTTC	CASSLDSLAYEQYF
TRBV7-2	.	TRBD2	TRBJ2-1	TGTGCCAGCAGCCCCAATCTAGCGGGGGAGAGCTCCTACAATGGGCAGTTCTTC	CASSPNLAGESSYNGQFF
TRBV14	few	.	TRBJ2-7	TGTGCCAGCAGCCAAGATTTGCAGGGCTACGAGCAGTACTTC	CASSQDLQGYEQYF
TRBV9	.	.	TRBJ1-4	TGTGCCAGCAGGAGGACAGCGGACCCTGAAAAACTGTTTTTT	CASRRTADPEKLFF
TRBV6-5	.	.	TRBJ1-1	TGTGCCAGCATTAGTCCGGGTATGAACACTGAAGCTTTCTTT	CASISPGMNTEAFF
TRBV20-1	.	TRBD1	TRBJ2-5	TGCAATGCTGGGATCACAGGGGCCTTCCAAGAGGCCCAGTACTTC	CNAGITGAFQEAQYF
TRBV6-5	once	.	TRBJ2-1	TGTGCCAGCACCAACGTAGGGGCCCTCCCTAACAATGAGCAGTTCTTC	CASTNVGALPNNEQFF
TRBV5-1	few	TRBD1	TRBJ1-2	TGCGCCAGCAGCTGGGGACAGGACTATGGCTACACCTTC	CASSWGQDYGYTF
TRBV5-6	.	.	TRBJ1-2	TGTGCCAGCAGCTTGCTTCTCATGGAGGCAAGCAGGGGCTACACCTTC	CASSLLLMEASRGYTF
TRBV28	.	TRBD2	TRBJ2-1	TGTGCCAGCAGTTTATATCCCCCACGACTAGCGGGAGATGAGCAGTTCTTC	CASSLYPPRLAGDEQFF
TRBV29-1	.	.	TRBJ2-7	TGCAGCGTTGGAGGACTCCATAGCTACTACGAGCAGTACTTC	CSVGGLHSYYEQYF
TRBV12-3/TRBV12-4	.	.	TRBJ1-2	TGTGCCAGCAGGACCACAGGGTTTGGTGGCTACACCTTC	CASRTTGFGGYTF
TRBV4-1	few	.	TRBJ2-5	TGCGCCAGCAGCCAAGCCCAGATCCGGGCCCGACAAGAGACCCAGTACTTC	CASSQAQIRARQETQYF
TRBV24-1	.	TRBD2	TRBJ2-3	TGTGCCACCAGTCCTACGGGAGGGCAACCAGATACGCAGTATTTT	CATSPTGGQPDTQYF
TRBV7-6	.	.	TRBJ2-3	TGTGCCAGCAGCCACCCGTCGGGACCTACCACAGATACGCAGTATTTT	CASSHPSGPTTDTQYF
TRBV7-3	.	TRBD1	TRBJ2-4	TGTGCCAGCAGCTCAGGGGGCGAAAACATTCAGTACTTC	CASSSGGENIQYF
TRBV7-2	.	TRBD1	TRBJ2-5	TGTGCCAGCAGCCTAGGTGGGACAGCAGGGGAGACCCAGTACTTC	CASSLGGTAGETQYF
TRBV4-1	.	.	TRBJ1-5	TGCGCCAGCAGCCCCTATTTGGACTCCAATCAGCCCCAGCATTTT	CASSPYLDSNQPQHF
TRBV12-3/TRBV12-4	once	.	TRBJ2-7	TGTGCCAGCAGTTTACTAGTGGGCGCCTTTTCCCGCTCCTACGAGCAGTACTTC	CASSLLVGAFSRSYEQYF
TRBV27	.	TRBD1	TRBJ1-2	TGTGCCAGCAGTCCATCGACAGGGAGACCGAGAGGCTACACCTTC	CASSPSTGRPRGYTF
TRBV4-1	.	.	TRBJ2-7	TGCGCCAGCAGCCAAGATCGGGGCGGAGCAAGCTCCTACAATGAGCAGTACTTC	CASSQDRGGASSYNEQYF
TRBV7-2	.	TRBD1	TRBJ2-1	TGTGCCAGCACCCAGGGGGTGGCCTACAATGAGCAGTTCTTC	CASTQGVAYNEQFF
TRBV5-1	few	.	TRBJ2-1	TGCGCCAGCAGCTTGGGAGCGGCGAACAATGAGCAGTTCTTC	CASSLGAANNEQFF
TRBV7-2	.	.	TRBJ2-7	TGTGCCAGCAGCTCCCCCCCCTTCCCTTACGAGCAGTACTTC	CASSSPPFPYEQYF
TRBV29-1	few	.	TRBJ2-3	TGCAGCGCCGGCCGACAGTACACATTGACAGATACGCAGTATTTT	CSAGRQYTLTDTQYF
TRBV28	few	.	TRBJ2-7	TGTGCCAGTCGCTTAAGGGGTCATTACCCCTACGAGCAGTACTTC	CASRLRGHYPYEQYF
TRBV29-1	.	.	TRBJ1-4	TGCAGCGTTGAAGATGGGCAGGTCCGTGAAAAACTGTTTTTT	CSVEDGQVREKLFF
TRBV20-1	.	.	TRBJ2-7	TGCAGTGCTGCCGAGGAGGTCGTAACCTACGAGCAGTACTTC	CSAAEEVVTYEQYF